These 5 T cell receptor beta chains came from one sample sequenced in a study of shared clonotypes between healthy human individuals. The assay was immunoSEQ multiplex PCR, and TCRdb's table has in-frame clones only and misses some. The profile shows 2 million to 2.5 million clones, approximately 96% of them singletons. Sequencing used naive CD4+ T cells sorted from blood. Subset here: CD45RA+ positively selected. The receptor set was obtained from a man aged 18 to 30 in good health.

The chain joins TRBV5-5 to TRBJ1-6, with a tentative D call TRBD1 (6 bases). Germline assignment: CDR1 SGHKS and CDR2 YYEKEE (reference sequence). Deletions cut 4 bases from V and 12 bases from J, with 14 bases between. The CDR3 totals 13 residues. The CDR3 nucleotides read TGTGCCAGCAGCGTACAGGGTGATTTACCCCTCCACTTT. Protein sequence: CASSVQGDLPLHF. The variable domain in full, completed from reference TRBV5-5 and TRBJ1-6, reads DAGVTQSPTHLIKTRGQQVTLRCSPISGHKSVSWYQQVLGQGPQFIFQYYEKEERGRGNFPDRFSARQFPNYSSELNVNALLLGDSALYLCASSVQGDLPLHFGNGTRLTVT.

This clone was counted once. At one end, the junction sequence differs from germline, possibly due to a read error. The V call is TRBV6-5, the J call TRBJ2-5, with D tentatively TRBD1 (6 bases). This CDR3 is 15 amino acids long. Germline-derived CDR1 and CDR2 are MNHEY and SVGAGI. CDR3 sequence (DNA): TGTGCCAGCAGTCACTCTGGGGGCTTTGAAGAGACCCAGTACTTC. Translation: CASSHSGGFEETQYF.

V gene TRBV11-2 combines with J gene TRBJ2-7; 8 positions agree with TRBD2. The CDR3 runs to 16 residues. The germline V gene has CDR1 SGHAT and CDR2 FQNNGV. V trimming: 5 bases; J trimming: 3 bases; junction bases outside the gene matches: 12. The CDR3 DNA reads as TGTGCCAGCAGCACGGGAGGGCTAGGGCCCCTCTACGAGCAGTACTTC. Encoded protein: CASSTGGLGPLYEQYF.

About this clone: The sample holds other DNA sequences that translate to the same CDR3. The chain has TRBV7-2 and TRBJ1-1, with D maybe TRBD1 (6 bases). This CDR3 has 14 residues. Per germline, CDR1 SGHTA and CDR2 FQGNSA. The V end was cut by 3 bases, the J end by 3 bases, with 11 bases between. The CDR3 spells CASSLRGGDTEAFF. Written as DNA, the CDR3 is TGTGCCAGCAGCTTGAGAGGGGGTGACACTGAAGCTTTCTTT.

The chain is built from TRBV27 and TRBJ2-1; 13 positions match TRBD2. CDR1 and CDR2 from the germline V gene are MNHEY and SMNVEV (reference sequence). This CDR3 comprises 18 residues. Unmatched junction bases numbered 13, after V lost 6 bases and J lost 5 bases. In nucleotides, the CDR3 is TGTGCCAGCAGAGCGGTGGGACTAGCGGGAAATACCCACAATGAGCAGTTCTTC. Residues: CASRAVGLAGNTHNEQFF.